The present TCR beta chain was sequenced within a study of CD8+CD57+ T cells in acquired aplastic anemia. The CDR3 totals 16 residues. Germline-derived CDR1 and CDR2 are MNHNS and SASEGT. V was pared by 6 bases and J by 0 bases, with 4 bases of the junction left unmatched. Genomic DNA was employed as the template in profiling TCR beta VDJ and CDR3. Via MiXCR, TCRdb re-called the reads, giving one row per CDR3 protein. This table holds about 120,000 distinct CDR3 sequences, over 30% found once. In patients chosen for sequencing, flow cytometry had shown CD8+CD57+ cell expansion. Every patient presented with severe acquired aplastic anemia.

The sequence derives from a human donor with aplastic anemia. V and J are TRBV6-1 and TRBJ1-3; 11 nucleotides match TRBD1. Sequenced: sorted CD4+, CD8+, or CD8+CD57+ T cells (not recorded which) from PBMCs. Written as DNA, the CDR3 is TGTGCCAGCAGCCGTGGGACAGGGGGCTCTGGAAACACCATATATTTT. This codes for CASSRGTGGSGNTIYF.